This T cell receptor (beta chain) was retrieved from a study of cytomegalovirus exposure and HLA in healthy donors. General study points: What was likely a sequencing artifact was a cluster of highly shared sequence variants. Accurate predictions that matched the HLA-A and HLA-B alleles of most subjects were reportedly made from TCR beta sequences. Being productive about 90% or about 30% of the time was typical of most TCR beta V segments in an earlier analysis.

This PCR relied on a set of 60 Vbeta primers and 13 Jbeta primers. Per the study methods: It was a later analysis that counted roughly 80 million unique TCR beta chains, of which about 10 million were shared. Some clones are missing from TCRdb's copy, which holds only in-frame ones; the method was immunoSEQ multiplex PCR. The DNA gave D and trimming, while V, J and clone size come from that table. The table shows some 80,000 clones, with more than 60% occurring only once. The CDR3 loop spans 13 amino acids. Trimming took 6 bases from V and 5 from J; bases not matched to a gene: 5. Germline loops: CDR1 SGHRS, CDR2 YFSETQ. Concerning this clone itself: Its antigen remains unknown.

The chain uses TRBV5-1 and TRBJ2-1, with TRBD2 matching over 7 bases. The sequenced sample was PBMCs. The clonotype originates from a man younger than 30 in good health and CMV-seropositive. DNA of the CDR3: TGCGCCAGCAACCTCGGGACTAACAATGAGCAGTTCTTC. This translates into CASNLGTNNEQFF.